The T cell receptor (beta chain) described here comes from a study of cytomegalovirus exposure and HLA in healthy donors. The CDR3 contains 13 residues. Germline CDR1 SGHAT, CDR2 FQNNGV. Between the trimmed V and J ends, which lost 1 base and 8 bases, there was a span of 11 bases. PCR amplification relied on 60 Vbeta primers (plus 13 Jbeta primers). Method: immunoSEQ multiplex PCR; TCRdb's copy keeps in-frame clones and lacks some. Among 280,000 or so clones, roughly 90% were seen once, and the ten largest hold about 2.3%. The chain is built from TRBV11-2 and TRBJ1-2; D is unclear. Sequencing was performed on PBMCs. The origin of this receptor is a young woman in good health and CMV-seronegative. CDR3 DNA: TGTGCCAGCAGCTTAGGCGGAGCTGGCGGCTACACCTTC. This codes for CASSLGGAGGYTF. Complete variable domain (other parts from reference TRBV11-2 and TRBJ1-2): EAGVAQSPRYKIIEKRQSVAFWCNPISGHATLYWYQQILGQGPKLLIQFQNNGVVDDSQLPKDRFSAERLKGVDSTLKIQPAKLEDSAVYLCASSLGGAGGYTFGSGTRLTVV.